What follows are 5 T cell receptor beta chains derived from one specimen sequenced in a study of cytomegalovirus exposure and HLA in healthy donors. 13 Jbeta primers and 60 Vbeta primers were used for the PCR. The table came from immunoSEQ multiplex PCR; TCRdb's copy has only in-frame clones and leaves some out. The table records approximately 130,000 clones, roughly three quarters of them present only once. Sequenced sample: PBMCs. The receptors come from a man under 40 in good health and CMV-seronegative.

The CDR3 DNA reads as TGTGCCACCAAGAGCGGGATCCCCAATCAGCCCCAGCATTTT. The encoded protein is CATKSGIPNQPQHF. The chain carries TRBV2 and TRBJ1-5; D uncertain. The CDR3 is 14 residues long. Germline CDR1 reads SNHLY; CDR2 reads FYNNEI. Trimming removed 10 bases from V and 3 bases from J, with 16 bases in between.

As DNA, the CDR3 is TGTGCCAGCAGCCCGACTAGCCGGTACCAAGAGACCCAGTACTTC. The encoded protein is CASSPTSRYQETQYF. The gene calls are TRBV5-6 and TRBJ2-5; TRBD2 aligns across 7 bases. Losses at the gene ends were 4 bases for V and 0 bases for J; bases not matched to a gene: 6. Germline CDR1 and CDR2: SGHDT and YYEEEE. There are 15 residues in the CDR3.

The chain carries TRBV4-1 and TRBJ2-1; 11 positions agree with TRBD1. The germline V gene has CDR1 MGHRA and CDR2 YSYEKL. The CDR3 is made up of 16 amino acids. Trimming took 4 bases from V and 2 from J; bases not matched to a gene: 4. The CDR3 spells CASSRTGGSTYNEQFF. The CDR3 DNA sequence: TGCGCCAGCAGCCGGACAGGGGGCTCCACCTACAATGAGCAGTTCTTC.

V is TRBV7-9 and J is TRBJ2-7; TRBD1 is a possible D gene (5 bases). CDR1 is SEHNR and CDR2 is FQNEAQ in the germline V gene (reference sequence). This CDR3 is 15 amino acids long. V dropped 1 base and J dropped 3 bases, with 13 bases sitting between them. As DNA, the CDR3 is TGTGCCAGCAGCTTAGAGGTGGGGCAGGGCTACGAGCAGTACTTC. The encoded protein is CASSLEVGQGYEQYF.

The V gene is TRBV29-1, the J gene TRBJ2-7, with TRBD1 as a possible D gene (6 bases). The last part of the DNA fits TRBJ2-5 better; the J call may be wrong. Germline V lookup: CDR1 SQVTM, CDR2 ANQGSEA. CDR3 length equals 14 residues. The CDR3 DNA reads as TGCAGCTCCTCCGGGACATCCGTCCAAGAGACCCAGTACTTC. It is translated as CSSSGTSVQETQYF.